The clone carrying this TCR beta chain was picked up many times. Antigen: not known. The junction and the germline gene differ at one end; a read error may be behind it. The sample is drawn from a study of immune heterogeneity within non-small cell lung tumors. Across the study: There was 1 tumor not otherwise specified, along with 10 non-squamous carcinomas and several squamous cell carcinomas. General study results and limits: A moderate but significant correlation was observed between local T-cell clonality and local tumor mutational burden (R around 0.32). Identical dominant CDR3 beta clonotypes were found recurring across a patient's tumor sites, along with site-unique high-frequency clones.

In germline, CDR1 is MNHNS, CDR2 SASEGT. CDR3 length: 13 amino acids. The authors amplified TCR beta CDR3 by multiplex PCR with 32 V and 13 J primers. MiXCR, applied by TCRdb to the multiplex PCR reads, yields one record per CDR3 protein. Of 12,000 to 15,000 distinct CDR3 sequences in the sample, over 25% were seen once. The authors used 550 to 750 ng of bulk tumor genomic DNA per sample as template. Far-apart biopsies, several per primary tumor, were taken during surgery. Undergoing curative surgery were patients whose non-small cell lung cancer was untreated and newly diagnosed. The chain links TRBV6-1 to TRBJ2-7; D ambiguous. The source material was lung tumor tissue. The sequence was obtained from a woman between 45 and 65 years old with non-small cell lung cancer. The DNA for the CDR3 is TGTGCCAGCAGTGAAGTAGATGCCTACGCGCAGTACTTC. Protein product: CASSEVDAYAQYF.